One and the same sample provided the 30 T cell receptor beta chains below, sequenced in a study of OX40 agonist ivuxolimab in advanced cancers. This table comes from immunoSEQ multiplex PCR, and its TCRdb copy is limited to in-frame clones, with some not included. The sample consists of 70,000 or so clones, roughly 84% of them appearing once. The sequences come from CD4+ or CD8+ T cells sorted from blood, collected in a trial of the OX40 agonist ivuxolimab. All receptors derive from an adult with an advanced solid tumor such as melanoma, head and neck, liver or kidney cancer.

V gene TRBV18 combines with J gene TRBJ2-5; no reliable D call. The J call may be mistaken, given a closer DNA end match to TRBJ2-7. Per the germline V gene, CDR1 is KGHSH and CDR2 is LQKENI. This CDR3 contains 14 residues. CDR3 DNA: TGTGCCAGCTCACCTATTGGCGGCAACTACGAGCAGTACTTC. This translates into CASSPIGGNYEQYF.

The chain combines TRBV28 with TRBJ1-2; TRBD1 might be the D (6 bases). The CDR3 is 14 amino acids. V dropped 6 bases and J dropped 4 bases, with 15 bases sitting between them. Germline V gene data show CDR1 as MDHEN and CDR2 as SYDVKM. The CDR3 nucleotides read TGTGCCAGCAGCTCCCCCGGACAGAGCTATGGCTACACCTTC. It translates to CASSSPGQSYGYTF.

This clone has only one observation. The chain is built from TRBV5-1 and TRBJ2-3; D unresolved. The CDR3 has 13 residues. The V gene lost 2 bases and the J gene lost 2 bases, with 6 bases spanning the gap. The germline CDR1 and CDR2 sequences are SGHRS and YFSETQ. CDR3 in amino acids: CASSFSPTDTQYF. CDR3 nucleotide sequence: TGCGCCAGCAGCTTCTCTCCCACAGATACGCAGTATTTT.

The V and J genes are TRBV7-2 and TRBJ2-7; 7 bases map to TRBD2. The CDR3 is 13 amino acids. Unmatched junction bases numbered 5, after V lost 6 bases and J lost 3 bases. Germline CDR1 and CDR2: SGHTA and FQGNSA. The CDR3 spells CASRPGTNYEQYF. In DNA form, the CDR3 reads TGTGCCAGCAGACCCGGGACTAACTACGAGCAGTACTTC.

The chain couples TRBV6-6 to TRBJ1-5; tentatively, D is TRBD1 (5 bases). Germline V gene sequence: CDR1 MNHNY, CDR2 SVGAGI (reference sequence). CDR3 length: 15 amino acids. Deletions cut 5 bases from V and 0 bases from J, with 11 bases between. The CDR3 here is CASSTGLYSNQPQHF. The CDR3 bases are TGTGCCAGCAGTACAGGTCTTTATAGCAATCAGCCCCAGCATTTT.

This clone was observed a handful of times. The CDR3 nucleotides are TGTGCCAGCAGCTTAAACCCCGGACAGGGTCGAGCCTATGGCTACACCTTC. Its translation: CASSLNPGQGRAYGYTF. This chain links TRBV7-9 with TRBJ1-2; 8 nucleotides match TRBD1. The J segment lost 4 bases and the V segment lost 2 bases, leaving 12 bases of the junction unmatched. CDR1 is SEHNR and CDR2 is FQNEAQ in the germline V gene (reference sequence). The CDR3 totals 17 residues.

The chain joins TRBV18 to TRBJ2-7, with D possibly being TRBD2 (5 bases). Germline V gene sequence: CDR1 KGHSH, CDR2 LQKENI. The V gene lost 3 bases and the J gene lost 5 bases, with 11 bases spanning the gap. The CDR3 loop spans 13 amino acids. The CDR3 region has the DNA TGTGCCAGCTCACCTGGTCGGACTCACGAGCAGTACTTC. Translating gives CASSPGRTHEQYF.

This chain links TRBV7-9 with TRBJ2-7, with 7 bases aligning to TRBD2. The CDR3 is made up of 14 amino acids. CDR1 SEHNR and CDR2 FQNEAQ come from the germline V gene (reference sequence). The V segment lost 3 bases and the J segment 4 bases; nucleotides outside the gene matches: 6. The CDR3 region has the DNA TGTGCCAGCAGCTTTGCGGGAGTGGAATACGAGCAGTACTTC. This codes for CASSFAGVEYEQYF.

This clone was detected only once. Here the CDR3 reads CASSVSGDHYEQYF. The CDR3 nucleotides are TGTGCCAGCAGCGTATCAGGGGACCACTACGAGCAGTACTTC. This sequence joins TRBV9 and TRBJ2-7; weak D call: TRBD1 (6 bases). V was clipped by 1 base and J by 3 bases, with 11 bases between them. The CDR3 contains 14 residues. Germline V gene sequence: CDR1 SGDLS, CDR2 YYNGEE. Full variable domain (outside the CDR3, taken from reference TRBV9 and TRBJ2-7): DSGVTQTPKHLITATGQRVTLRCSPRSGDLSVYWYQQSLDQGLQFLIQYYNGEERAKGNILERFSAQQFPDLHSELNLSSLELGDSALYFCASSVSGDHYEQYFGPGTRLTVT.

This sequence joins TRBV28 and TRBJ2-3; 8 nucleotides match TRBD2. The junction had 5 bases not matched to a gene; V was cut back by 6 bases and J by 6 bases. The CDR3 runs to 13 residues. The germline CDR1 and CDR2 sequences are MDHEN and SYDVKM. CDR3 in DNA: TGTGCCAGCAGGGGTAGCGGGATTGATACGCAGTATTTT. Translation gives CASRGSGIDTQYF. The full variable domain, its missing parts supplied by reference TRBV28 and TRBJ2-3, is DVKVTQSSRYLVKRTGEKVFLECVQDMDHENMFWYRQDPGLGLRLIYFSYDVKMKEKGDIPEGYSVSREKKERFSLILESASTNQTSMYLCASRGSGIDTQYFGPGTRLTVL.

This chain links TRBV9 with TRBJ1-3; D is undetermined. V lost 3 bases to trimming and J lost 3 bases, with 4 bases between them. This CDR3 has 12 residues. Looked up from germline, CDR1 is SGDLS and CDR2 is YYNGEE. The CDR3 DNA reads TGTGCCAGCAGCGACAATGGAAACACCATATATTTT. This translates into CASSDNGNTIYF.

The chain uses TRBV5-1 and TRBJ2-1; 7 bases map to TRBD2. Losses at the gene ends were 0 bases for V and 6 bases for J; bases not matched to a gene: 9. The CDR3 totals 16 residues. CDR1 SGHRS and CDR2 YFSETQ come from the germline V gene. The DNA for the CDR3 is TGCGCCAGCAGCTTGGAGTCCAGCGGGACGCCCAATGAGCAGTTCTTC. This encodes CASSLESSGTPNEQFF. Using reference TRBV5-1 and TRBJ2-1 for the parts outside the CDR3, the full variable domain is KAGVTQTPRYLIKTRGQQVTLSCSPISGHRSVSWYQQTPGQGLQFLFEYFSETQRNKGNFPGRFSGRQFSNSRSEMNVSTLELGDSALYLCASSLESSGTPNEQFFGPGTRLTVL.

DNA of the CDR3: TGCAGCGCTAGGACCCACTCGGGGGCTGAAGCTTTCTTT. Translating gives CSARTHSGAEAFF. The chain employs TRBV29-1 and TRBJ1-1; D possibly corresponds to TRBD1 (5 bases). V was pared by 7 bases and J by 6 bases, with 18 bases between. The CDR3 consists of 13 residues. Germline V gene lookup returns CDR1 SQVTM and CDR2 ANQGSEA.

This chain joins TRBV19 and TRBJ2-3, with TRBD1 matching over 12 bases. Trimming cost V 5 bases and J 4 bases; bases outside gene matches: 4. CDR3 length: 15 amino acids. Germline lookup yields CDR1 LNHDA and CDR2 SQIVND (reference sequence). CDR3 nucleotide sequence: TGTGCCAGTAGTGAGGGGACAGGGGGCCCAGATACGCAGTATTTT. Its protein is CASSEGTGGPDTQYF. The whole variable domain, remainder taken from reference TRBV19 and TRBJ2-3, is DGGITQSPKYLFRKEGQNVTLSCEQNLNHDAMYWYRQDPGQGLRLIYYSQIVNDFQKGDIAEGYSVSREKKESFPLTVTSAQKNPTAFYLCASSEGTGGPDTQYFGPGTRLTVL.

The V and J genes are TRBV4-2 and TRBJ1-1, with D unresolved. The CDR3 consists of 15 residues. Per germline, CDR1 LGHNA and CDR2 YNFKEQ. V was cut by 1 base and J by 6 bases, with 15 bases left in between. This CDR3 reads CASSQALRLWAEAFF. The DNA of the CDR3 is TGTGCCAGCAGCCAAGCGTTGAGGTTGTGGGCTGAAGCTTTCTTT.

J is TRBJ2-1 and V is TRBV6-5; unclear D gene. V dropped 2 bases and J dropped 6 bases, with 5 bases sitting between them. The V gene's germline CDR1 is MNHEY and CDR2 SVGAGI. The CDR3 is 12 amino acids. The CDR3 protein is CASSYLLNEQFF. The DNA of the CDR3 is TGTGCCAGCAGTTACCTACTCAATGAGCAGTTCTTC.

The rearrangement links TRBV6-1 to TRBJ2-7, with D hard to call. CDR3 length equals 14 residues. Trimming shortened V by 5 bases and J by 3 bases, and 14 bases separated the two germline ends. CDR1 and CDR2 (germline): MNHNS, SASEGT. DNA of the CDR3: TGTGCCAGCAGTCTTCCCGCCCAGAGCTACGAGCAGTACTTC. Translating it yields CASSLPAQSYEQYF.

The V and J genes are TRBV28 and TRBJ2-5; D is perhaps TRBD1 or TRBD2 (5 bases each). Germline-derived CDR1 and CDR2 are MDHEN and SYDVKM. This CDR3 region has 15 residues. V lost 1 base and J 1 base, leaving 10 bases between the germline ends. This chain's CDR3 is CASSLFGGGQETQYF. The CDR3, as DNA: TGTGCCAGCAGTTTATTTGGGGGTGGCCAAGAGACCCAGTACTTC.

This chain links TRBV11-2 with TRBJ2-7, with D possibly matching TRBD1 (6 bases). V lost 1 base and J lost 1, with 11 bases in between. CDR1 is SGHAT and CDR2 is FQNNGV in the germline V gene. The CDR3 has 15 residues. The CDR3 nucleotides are TGTGCCAGCAGCTTAGCAGGGGTCCAGTCCTACGAGCAGTACTTC. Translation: CASSLAGVQSYEQYF.

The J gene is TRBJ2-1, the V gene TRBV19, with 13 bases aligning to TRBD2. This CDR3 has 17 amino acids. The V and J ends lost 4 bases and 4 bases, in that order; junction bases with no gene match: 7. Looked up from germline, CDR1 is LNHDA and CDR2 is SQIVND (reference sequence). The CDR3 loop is CASSTRLAGGPYNEQFF. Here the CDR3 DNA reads TGTGCCAGTAGTACCAGACTAGCGGGAGGCCCTTACAATGAGCAGTTCTTC. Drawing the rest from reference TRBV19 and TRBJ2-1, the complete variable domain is DGGITQSPKYLFRKEGQNVTLSCEQNLNHDAMYWYRQDPGQGLRLIYYSQIVNDFQKGDIAEGYSVSREKKESFPLTVTSAQKNPTAFYLCASSTRLAGGPYNEQFFGPGTRLTVL.

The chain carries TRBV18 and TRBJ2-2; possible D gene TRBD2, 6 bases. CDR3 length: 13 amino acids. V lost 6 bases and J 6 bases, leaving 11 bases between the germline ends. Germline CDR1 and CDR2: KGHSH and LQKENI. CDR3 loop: CASSQAGSGELFF. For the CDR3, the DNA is TGTGCCAGCTCCCAGGCGGGGTCCGGGGAGCTGTTTTTT.

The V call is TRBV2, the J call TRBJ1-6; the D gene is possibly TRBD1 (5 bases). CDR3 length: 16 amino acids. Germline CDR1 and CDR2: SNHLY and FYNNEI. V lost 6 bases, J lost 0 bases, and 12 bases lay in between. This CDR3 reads CASRTDRSSYNSPLHF. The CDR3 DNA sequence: TGTGCCAGCAGAACCGACAGAAGCTCCTATAATTCACCCCTCCACTTT.

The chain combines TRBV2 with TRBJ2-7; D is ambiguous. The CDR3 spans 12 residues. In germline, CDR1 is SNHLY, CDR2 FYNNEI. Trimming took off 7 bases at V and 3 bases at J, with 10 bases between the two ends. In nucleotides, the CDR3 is TGTGCCAGCAAAGGCAATCGCTACGAGCAGTACTTC. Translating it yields CASKGNRYEQYF.

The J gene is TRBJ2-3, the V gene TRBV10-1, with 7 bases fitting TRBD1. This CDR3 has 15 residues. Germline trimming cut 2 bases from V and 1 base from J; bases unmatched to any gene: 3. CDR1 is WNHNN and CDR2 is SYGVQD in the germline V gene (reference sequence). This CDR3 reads CASSEDREGTDTQYF. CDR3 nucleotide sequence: TGCGCCAGCAGTGAGGACAGGGAAGGCACAGATACGCAGTATTTT.

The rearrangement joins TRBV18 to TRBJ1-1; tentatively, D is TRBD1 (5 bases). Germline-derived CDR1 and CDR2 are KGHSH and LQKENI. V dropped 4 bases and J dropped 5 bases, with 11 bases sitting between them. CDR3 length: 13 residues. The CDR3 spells CASSLGEKTEAFF. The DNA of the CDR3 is TGTGCCAGCTCACTAGGGGAGAAGACTGAAGCTTTCTTT.

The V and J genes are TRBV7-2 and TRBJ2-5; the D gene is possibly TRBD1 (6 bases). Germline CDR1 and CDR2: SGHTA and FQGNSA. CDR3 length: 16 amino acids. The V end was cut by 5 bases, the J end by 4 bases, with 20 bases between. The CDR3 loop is CASSTRAGDGGETQYF. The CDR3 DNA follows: TGTGCCAGCAGCACCCGGGCAGGGGATGGAGGAGAGACCCAGTACTTC.

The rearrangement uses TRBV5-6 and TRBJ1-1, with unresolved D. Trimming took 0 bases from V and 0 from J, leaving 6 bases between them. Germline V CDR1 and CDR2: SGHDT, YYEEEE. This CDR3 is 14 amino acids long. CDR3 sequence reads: CASSLELVNTEAFF. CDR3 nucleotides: TGTGCCAGCAGCTTGGAATTGGTGAACACTGAAGCTTTCTTT.

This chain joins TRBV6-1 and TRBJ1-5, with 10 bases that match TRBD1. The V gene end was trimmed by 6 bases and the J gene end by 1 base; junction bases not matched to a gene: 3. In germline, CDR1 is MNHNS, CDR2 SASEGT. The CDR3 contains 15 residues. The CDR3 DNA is TGTGCCAGCAGCGGACAGGGGGTAAGCAATCAGCCCCAGCATTTT. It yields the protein CASSGQGVSNQPQHF.

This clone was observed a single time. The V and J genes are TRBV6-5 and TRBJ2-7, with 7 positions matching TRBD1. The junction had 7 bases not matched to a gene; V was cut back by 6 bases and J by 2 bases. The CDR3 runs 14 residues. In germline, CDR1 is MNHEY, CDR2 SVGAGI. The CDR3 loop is CASRHRGNPYEQYF. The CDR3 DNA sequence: TGTGCCAGCAGACACAGGGGTAATCCCTACGAGCAGTACTTC.

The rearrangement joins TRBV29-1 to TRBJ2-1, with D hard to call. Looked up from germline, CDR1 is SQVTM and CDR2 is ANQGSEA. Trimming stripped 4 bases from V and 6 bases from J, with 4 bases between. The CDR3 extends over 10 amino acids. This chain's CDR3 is CSVAGNEQFF. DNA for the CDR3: TGCAGCGTTGCCGGCAATGAGCAGTTCTTC.